This TCR beta chain was sequenced during a study of CD8 T cells in Susac syndrome (dated by TCRdb to the late 2010s). About the study as a whole: Whether CD8+ T cell activation and differentiation in Susac syndrome was antigen driven was tested using repertoire sequencing. The study compared CD8+ T cell repertoire clonality among eleven to twelve healthy donors, around 14 Susac syndrome patients and some 16 multiple sclerosis patients.

RNA was extracted using the RNeasy kit, and about 0.45 to 1 ug of the RNA was reverse transcribed with random hexamers. TCR beta CDR3 regions were amplified with the immunoSEQ multiplex PCR assay covering 54 Vbeta and 13 Jbeta segments. To correct PCR amplification bias, a synthetic template baseline was used for both primer optimization and computational correction. On the authors' methods: Reads were assigned to V, D and J genes according to IMGT and analyzed in immunoSEQ Analyzer, with only productive sequences retained. Clonality was calculated as one minus the Shannon entropy normalized by log2 of the number of productive unique sequences. For each patient and control, public and private clones were evaluated within the 100 most prevalent clones. Clones were defined as Susac-specific when absent from the healthy and MS cohorts, from about 1,100 published viral clones and from other ImmuneACCESS disease sequences. TCRdb took the public reads, trimmed them with fastp at Q25, ran MiXCR for clone calling and kept in-frame beta chains. Entries are consolidated by CDR3 protein sequence, retaining the most common genes and DNA. These V and J calls originate from TCRdb's pipeline instead of the authors' own analysis. In this sample the table shows 100,000 to 150,000 distinct CDR3 sequences, roughly 80% of which occur a single time. Approximately 0.51% of the sample is taken by the ten largest.

There are 17 amino acids in the CDR3, from cysteine to phenylalanine inclusive. Only the CDR3 portion is preserved as DNA: 51 bases, with reading frame beginning at the first base. The CDR1 and CDR2 encoded by the germline V gene (reference sequence) are SGHNT and YYREEE. V lost 1 base and J lost 0 bases; the stretch between them is 14 bases long. Peripheral blood CD8+ and CD4+ T cells from healthy donors, Susac syndrome patients and multiple sclerosis patients were profiled by high-throughput TCR beta sequencing. Treatment-naive patients with stable or active relapsing-remitting disease fulfilling revised McDonald criteria were used as multiple sclerosis controls. Bulk CD8+ and CD4+ T cells were purified by magnetic negative isolation, while CD8+ TEMRA cells were enriched using FACS. Blood was drawn into EDTA tubes, processed within 24 hours, and PBMCs were isolated by density gradient centrifugation. PBMCs intended for TCR sequencing were frozen in liquid nitrogen and were later thawed in a 37 degrees C water bath. The sorted or isolated CD4+, CD8+ and CD8+ TEMRA cells had a purity of 90% or higher.

Here is what the overall study found, with its caveats: The number of individuals in the TCR sequencing and HLA analysis was recognized as being relatively small.

This clonotype was counted once. Its antigen remains unidentified. The input lacks base qualities; no much larger clone sits a single base away. Evidence from one read is weak. The clonotype was recovered from a human donor with multiple sclerosis. Sequencing was done on a sample of CD8+ T cells from PBMCs. The rearrangement joined TRBV5-4 to TRBJ2-1; a tentative D match to TRBD2 spans 6 bases. The DNA sequence is given as TGTGCCAGCAGCTTGATAGGGTCCGGGAGCTCCTACAATGAGCAGTTCTTC. It encodes CASSLIGSGSSYNEQFF.